The 24 T cell receptor beta chains in this list originate from one sample, sequenced in a study of blood T cell repertoires in COVID-19. The repertoire was sequenced with immunoSEQ multiplex PCR; TCRdb's copy has only in-frame clones and lacks some. The table lists tens of thousands of clones, 91% of them singletons. The sample comprised peripheral blood. The source of these receptors is a woman in her sixties or seventies with active or convalescent COVID-19.

The CDR3 reads CATSSPGVREGNTGELFF. The CDR3 DNA sequence: TGTGCCACCAGCAGCCCCGGGGTACGGGAGGGGAACACCGGGGAGCTGTTTTTT. The chain couples TRBV15 to TRBJ2-2, with TRBD2 identical over 8 bases. The CDR3 covers 18 residues. Trimming cost V 3 bases and J 1 base; bases outside gene matches: 10. Germline V lookup: CDR1 LNHNV, CDR2 YYDKDF (reference sequence).

The chain carries TRBV6-2 or TRBV6-3 and TRBJ2-7, with D perhaps matching TRBD1 (6 bases). CDR3 length: 17 residues. V was trimmed by 2 bases and J by 0 bases, leaving 17 bases between them. Germline CDR1 and CDR2: MNHEY and SVGEGT. The CDR3, as DNA: TGTGCCAGCAGTTACCCATCGACAGGTGGAAGCTCCTACGAGCAGTACTTC. Amino acid sequence: CASSYPSTGGSSYEQYF.

The J gene is TRBJ2-1, the V gene TRBV6-5, with 8 bases that match TRBD2. Germline V gives CDR1 MNHEY, CDR2 SVGAGI. The CDR3 consists of 15 residues. Trimming cost V 6 bases and J 11 bases; bases outside gene matches: 15. This CDR3 reads CASSPGLAGWAKQFF. The CDR3 DNA reads TGTGCCAGCAGCCCGGGGTTAGCGGGGTGGGCCAAGCAGTTCTTC.

This clone occurred a few times. This sequence joins TRBV4-2 and TRBJ2-1, with D perhaps TRBD2 (5 bases). Germline CDR1 and CDR2: LGHNA and YNFKEQ. The CDR3 is 13 residues long. Trimming took off 3 bases at V and 2 bases at J, with 5 bases between the two ends. CDR3 bases: TGTGCCAGCAGCCAGGGAGCCTACAATGAGCAGTTCTTC. Translating gives CASSQGAYNEQFF.

The V and J genes are TRBV18 and TRBJ2-1; 7 nucleotides match TRBD1. From germline, CDR1 is KGHSH and CDR2 LQKENI. The J segment lost 1 base and the V segment lost 3 bases, leaving 3 bases of the junction unmatched. CDR3 length: 15 amino acids. The CDR3 spells CASSPGRGSYNEQFF. The CDR3 DNA reads TGTGCCAGCTCACCCGGCAGGGGGTCCTACAATGAGCAGTTCTTC.

The gene calls are TRBV6-5 and TRBJ1-4; D perhaps matches TRBD1 (5 bases). The CDR3 runs 14 residues. V lost 5 bases and J 11 bases, leaving 18 bases between the germline ends. Looked up from germline, CDR1 is MNHEY and CDR2 is SVGAGI. The DNA for the CDR3 is TGTGCCAGCAGTCCCGACCGAGCAGCAGGGAAACTGTTTTTT. This encodes CASSPDRAAGKLFF.

This clone showed up just once. The CDR3 region is CASSLAPTGAYGYTF. The DNA of the CDR3 is TGCGCCAGCAGCTTGGCCCCGACAGGTGCCTATGGCTACACCTTC. The genes are TRBV5-1 and TRBJ1-2; maybe TRBD1 (6 bases). V was trimmed by 0 bases and J by 4 bases, leaving 13 bases between them. CDR1 is SGHRS and CDR2 is YFSETQ in the germline V gene. This CDR3 region has 15 residues.

This clone was counted a single time. CDR3 sequence (DNA): TGCGCCAGCAGCCAAGCGGCGGGTTCTGTCAGTGAAAAACTGTTTTTT. Protein sequence: CASSQAAGSVSEKLFF. This rearrangement joins TRBV4-1 to TRBJ1-4; D unclear. Trimming left V 1 base short and J 7 bases short, with 16 bases between. The CDR3 has 16 residues. Germline V gene sequence: CDR1 MGHRA, CDR2 YSYEKL.

The rearrangement links TRBV30 to TRBJ2-4; no firm D call. V gave up 2 bases and J gave up 0 bases, with 11 bases separating them. The CDR3 is made up of 15 amino acids. In germline, CDR1 is GTSNPN, CDR2 SVGIG (reference sequence). The CDR3 nucleotides read TGTGCCTGGAGTACGGCAGCGCTAGCCAAAAACATTCAGTACTTC. Residues: CAWSTAALAKNIQYF.

This clone came up once. J is TRBJ2-2 and V is TRBV12-3 or TRBV12-4, with 8 positions matching TRBD2. Germline trimming cut 7 bases from V and 5 bases from J; bases unmatched to any gene: 3. The CDR3 sequence is 13 residues long. This chain's CDR3 is CASTPGGTGELFF. CDR3 coding DNA: TGTGCCAGCACCCCGGGGGGGACCGGGGAGCTGTTTTTT.

The V call is TRBV11-2, the J call TRBJ1-1; the D is unclear. The germline V and J ends were trimmed by 5 bases and 5 bases, with 12 bases remaining between them. Germline CDR1 and CDR2: SGHAT and FQNNGV. This CDR3 contains 13 residues. The CDR3 sequence: CASSLTAATEAFF. CDR3 DNA sequence: TGTGCCAGCAGCCTGACGGCGGCGACTGAAGCTTTCTTT.

This sequence joins TRBV4-1 and TRBJ2-7; 7 nucleotides line up with TRBD1. Germline lookup yields CDR1 MGHRA and CDR2 YSYEKL. V gave up 4 bases and J gave up 0 bases; unmatched junction bases: 3. The CDR3 extends over 14 amino acids. The CDR3 sequence is CASSLGQSSYEQYF. The DNA for the CDR3 is TGCGCCAGCAGCCTGGGACAGAGCTCCTACGAGCAGTACTTC.

This chain joins TRBV14 and TRBJ2-1; TRBD2 might be the D (6 bases). Germline CDR1 and CDR2: SGHDN and FVKESK. The CDR3 runs 15 residues. V lost 3 bases to trimming and J lost 1 base, with 10 bases between them. Here the CDR3 DNA reads TGTGCCAGCAGCCATTACGGGGGATCCTACAATGAGCAGTTCTTC. Translating it yields CASSHYGGSYNEQFF.

The chain is built from TRBV12-5 and TRBJ2-1; perhaps TRBD2 as D (5 bases). This CDR3 has 17 residues. V lost 5 bases and J 0 bases, leaving 17 bases between the germline ends. Germline-derived CDR1 and CDR2 are LGHNT and FRNRAP. CDR3 loop: CASGGNSRVLSYNEQFF. The CDR3 DNA follows: TGTGCTAGTGGTGGCAACTCGCGGGTCCTCTCCTACAATGAGCAGTTCTTC.

V gene TRBV18 combines with J gene TRBJ2-7; 7 bases agree with TRBD1. V lost 2 bases to trimming and J lost 0 bases; unmatched junction nucleotides: 4. Germline CDR1 KGHSH, CDR2 LQKENI. The CDR3 is 15 residues long. The CDR3 coding sequence is TGTGCCAGCTCACCAAGGGCAGGGGGCTCCTACGAGCAGTACTTC. Encoded protein: CASSPRAGGSYEQYF.

V gene TRBV6-5 combines with J gene TRBJ1-2; TRBD1 matches 8 bases. The CDR3 totals 13 residues. V was pared by 6 bases and J by 6 bases, with 6 bases of the junction left unmatched. Germline V gene lookup returns CDR1 MNHEY and CDR2 SVGAGI. Here the CDR3 reads CASSLQGVDGYTF. Written as DNA, the CDR3 is TGTGCCAGCAGCCTACAGGGGGTTGATGGCTACACCTTC.

V usage is TRBV19 and J usage is TRBJ1-6, with TRBD1 identical over 8 bases. This CDR3 spans 16 amino acids. Germline CDR1 and CDR2: LNHDA and SQIVND (reference sequence). V lost 2 bases, J lost 5 bases, and 5 bases stayed unmatched. The CDR3 reads CASSISGTGNNSPLHF. The CDR3 nucleotides read TGTGCCAGTAGTATATCCGGGACAGGAAATAATTCACCCCTCCACTTT.

In its sample, this clone was seen once. The V and J genes are TRBV28 and TRBJ1-3; 7 bases are shared with TRBD1. The CDR3 covers 16 residues. V lost 4 bases, J lost 5 bases, and 11 bases stayed unmatched. Germline-derived CDR1 and CDR2 are MDHEN and SYDVKM. As DNA, the CDR3 is TGTGCCAGCAGTTCCTGGGACAGAGAAGACCGAAACACCATATATTTT. Its protein product is CASSSWDREDRNTIYF.

The chain carries TRBV28 and TRBJ2-3; possible D gene TRBD1, 5 bases. Germline V gene sequence: CDR1 MDHEN, CDR2 SYDVKM. The V gene lost 3 bases and the J gene lost 3 bases, with 10 bases spanning the gap. The CDR3 extends over 14 amino acids. CDR3 nucleotide sequence: TGTGCCAGCAGTTTCCAGGGATTTACAGATACGCAGTATTTT. It yields the protein CASSFQGFTDTQYF.

The chain employs TRBV3-1 (or the pseudogene TRBV3-2) and TRBJ2-7, with D possibly matching TRBD2 (6 bases). The length of the CDR3 is 13 residues. The V and J ends lost 3 bases and 4 bases respectively, with 10 bases between them. Germline lookup yields CDR1 LGHDT and CDR2 YNNKEL (reference sequence). DNA of the CDR3: TGTGCCAGCAGCCAGGCGGGACTGTACGAGCAGTACTTC. Its translation: CASSQAGLYEQYF.

V and J are TRBV5-1 and TRBJ2-5; 8 bases are a match to TRBD1. Per germline, CDR1 SGHRS and CDR2 YFSETQ. This CDR3 contains 14 residues. V shed 3 bases and J 5 bases; nucleotides not matched to a gene: 6. The CDR3 bases are TGCGCCAGCAGCTCTGGGACAGGTCACGAGACCCAGTACTTC. The encoded protein is CASSSGTGHETQYF.

The V call is TRBV3-1 (or the pseudogene TRBV3-2), the J call TRBJ2-2; perhaps TRBD1 as D (5 bases). V was shortened by 4 bases and J by 5 bases, with 11 bases between the two germline ends. CDR1 LGHDT and CDR2 YNNKEL come from the germline V gene (reference sequence). The CDR3 is made up of 14 amino acids. CDR3 protein: CASSRMTDTGELFF. The DNA of the CDR3 is TGTGCCAGCAGCCGCATGACAGATACCGGGGAGCTGTTTTTT.

The rearrangement uses TRBV10-3 and TRBJ2-2, with D perhaps matching TRBD1 (6 bases). V gave up 11 bases and J gave up 1 base, with 14 bases separating them. This CDR3 has 14 residues. CDR1 ENHRY and CDR2 SYGVKD come from the germline V gene. The CDR3 nucleotides read TGTGCCGCCAGCGCGGACAGGAACACCGGGGAGCTGTTTTTT. It specifies CAASADRNTGELFF.

The chain links TRBV7-7 to TRBJ2-5, with 10 bases aligning to TRBD2. CDR1 is SSHAT and CDR2 is FNYEAQ in the germline V gene (reference sequence). J was trimmed by 5 bases and V by 4 bases; bases with no gene match: 7. The length of the CDR3 is 15 residues. Here the CDR3 DNA reads TGTGCCAGCAGCTCGCCCGGGACTAGCGATGAGACCCAGTACTTC. Translating it yields CASSSPGTSDETQYF.